This T cell receptor beta chain is drawn from a study of human T cells and chemical hapten exposure. Time point denoted: pre-sensitization, week 0. Treatment in this sample: therapeutic diphenylcyclopropenone sensitization with weekly scalp DPC. This clonotype was counted between two and nine times. One entry per CDR3 protein, called by TCRdb with MiXCR from the RACE reads. The sample yields about 120,000 distinct CDR3 sequences, 13% seen once. CDR3 length equals 14 residues. The ends lost 4 bases at V and 7 bases at J; junction bases unmatched: 10. Germline CDR1 reads MNHEY; CDR2 reads SMNVEV (reference sequence).

V gene TRBV27 combines with J gene TRBJ2-7; 7 bases match TRBD2. Sample: whole blood, taken in connection with sensitization to the hapten diphenylcyclopropenone (DPC). This clonotype was sampled from a woman between 18 and 29 years old with alopecia areata. Some clones in this sample may be carry-over from other donors' samples. CDR3 coding DNA: TGTGCCAGCAGTTATGCACTACCCGGGGGGGAGCAGTACTTC. Translation gives CASSYALPGGEQYF.